A single sample is the source of the 17 T cell receptor beta chains below, sequenced in a study of neoadjuvant nivolumab and ipilimumab in lung cancer. Produced via immunoSEQ multiplex PCR; TCRdb's table is partial and in-frame only. The sample shows about 8,800 clones, about 80% of them seen only once. Sample: tumor tissue, taken after neoadjuvant nivolumab, alone or with ipilimumab, at or shortly before surgery. These receptors came from an adult with non-small cell lung cancer.

The chain joins TRBV19 to TRBJ1-2, with no clear D. The CDR3 is 12 amino acids. V was clipped by 3 bases and J by 6 bases, with 8 bases between them. Germline CDR1 and CDR2: LNHDA and SQIVND (reference sequence). The CDR3 region has the DNA TGTGCCAGTAGTATCACCTCCCATGGCTACACCTTC. It is translated as CASSITSHGYTF.

V gene TRBV6-1 combines with J gene TRBJ2-7; a possible D gene is TRBD1 (5 bases). The CDR3 consists of 14 residues. Germline lookup yields CDR1 MNHNS and CDR2 SASEGT. V shed 4 bases and J shed 6 bases, with 16 bases lying between them. The chain's CDR3 is CASSARQGILEQYF. The CDR3 DNA reads TGTGCCAGCAGTGCAAGGCAGGGAATACTCGAGCAGTACTTC.

This chain uses TRBV5-1 with TRBJ2-7; 8 nucleotides match TRBD2. The CDR3 totals 16 residues. Per germline, CDR1 SGHRS and CDR2 YFSETQ. The V gene end was trimmed by 0 bases and the J gene end by 3 bases; junction bases not matched to a gene: 8. The CDR3 DNA reads TGCGCCAGCAGCTTGGACGGCGGGAGGACCCTCTACGAGCAGTACTTC. It specifies CASSLDGGRTLYEQYF.

The gene calls are TRBV19 and TRBJ1-5; D gene uncertain. CDR1 is LNHDA, CDR2 SQIVND, per germline (reference sequence). Trimming pared 2 bases from V and 0 bases from J, leaving 8 bases between. The CDR3 is 15 residues long. The CDR3 region has the DNA TGTGCCAGTAGTATATCCGGGAATAGCAATCAGCCCCAGCATTTT. Translated: CASSISGNSNQPQHF.

V is TRBV29-1 and J is TRBJ2-6; TRBD2 aligns across 8 bases. Trimming at V came to 4 bases and at J to 4 bases, leaving 6 bases not matched to a gene. The CDR3 spans 15 residues. CDR1 and CDR2 from the germline V gene are SQVTM and ANQGSEA. CDR3 DNA sequence: TGCAGCGTTGGTGGCGGGAGGTCAGGGGCCAACGTCCTGACTTTC. As protein: CSVGGGRSGANVLTF.

This chain connects TRBV11-3 to TRBJ2-3; TRBD2 agrees at 9 bases. Looked up from germline, CDR1 is SGHNT and CDR2 is YENEEA. The junction had 3 bases not matched to a gene; V was cut back by 5 bases and J by 0 bases. The CDR3 runs to 15 residues. This CDR3 reads CASSPGLASTDTQYF. CDR3 nucleotide sequence: TGTGCCAGCAGCCCCGGACTAGCGAGCACAGATACGCAGTATTTT.

This sequence joins TRBV7-6 and TRBJ1-1, with 8 bases that match TRBD1. Germline CDR1 is SGHVS and CDR2 is FNYEAQ. The CDR3 has 15 residues. Unmatched junction bases numbered 8, after V lost 7 bases and J lost 1 base. CDR3 DNA sequence: TGTGCCAGCACCCCTTACAGGGGGGCGAACACTGAAGCTTTCTTT. Protein product: CASTPYRGANTEAFF. The entire variable domain, with the rest obtained from reference TRBV7-6 and TRBJ1-1, is as follows: GAGVSQSPRYKVTKRGQDVALRCDPISGHVSLYWYRQALGQGPEFLTYFNYEAQQDKSGLPNDRFSAERPEGSISTLTIQRTEQRDSAMYRCASTPYRGANTEAFFGQGTRLTVV.

J is TRBJ2-2 and V is TRBV9, with D possibly being TRBD1 or TRBD2 (6 bases each). This CDR3 region has 16 residues. From germline, CDR1 is SGDLS and CDR2 YYNGEE. Trimming took 4 bases from V and 7 from J, leaving 20 bases between them. CDR3 DNA sequence: TGTGCCAGCAGCCTAGAAGGGGGGCAGCTCGGCGGGGAGCTGTTTTTT. Its translation: CASSLEGGQLGGELFF.

This clone was seen a handful of times. The CDR3: CASGKNEAFF. CDR3 nucleotides: TGTGCCAGCGGTAAGAATGAAGCTTTCTTT. V is TRBV6-5 and J is TRBJ1-1; D is uncertain. Germline loops: CDR1 MNHEY, CDR2 SVGAGI. This CDR3 is 10 amino acids long. V lost 8 bases, J lost 7 bases, and 8 bases lay in between.

Written as DNA, the CDR3 is TGCGCCAGCATCCGCCCGGACGAGGAGAGAATCTTCTACGAGCAGTACTTC. Translated: CASIRPDEERIFYEQYF. J is TRBJ2-7 and V is TRBV10-1; D is undetermined. From germline, CDR1 is WNHNN and CDR2 SYGVQD (reference sequence). Trimming pared 7 bases from V and 3 bases from J, leaving 25 bases between. CDR3 length: 17 residues.

The chain joins TRBV6-5 to TRBJ2-7, with D possibly TRBD1 on 6 matching bases. Germline loops: CDR1 MNHEY, CDR2 SVGAGI. This CDR3 is 14 amino acids long. V lost 5 bases and J lost 5, with 16 bases in between. The CDR3 reads CASSPPQGRHEQYF. CDR3 coding DNA: TGTGCCAGCAGTCCCCCACAGGGACGACACGAGCAGTACTTC.

This clone occurred a few times. J is TRBJ2-5 and V is TRBV7-2; D is ambiguous. Germline-derived CDR1 and CDR2 are SGHTA and FQGNSA. The germline V and J ends were trimmed by 3 bases and 1 base, with 0 bases remaining between them. The CDR3 runs to 11 residues. The CDR3 nucleotides read TGTGCCAGCAGCTTCCAAGAGACCCAGTACTTC. Its translation is CASSFQETQYF.

The CDR3 loop reads CASSAEHKGNQPLQGEQYF. In DNA, the CDR3 is TGTGCCAGCAGCGCCGAACATAAGGGTAATCAGCCTCTTCAGGGCGAGCAGTACTTC. The chain joins TRBV21-1 to TRBJ2-7; the table names TRBD1, a call not compared with the DNA. TRBV21-1 is flagged as a pseudogene. CDR3 length equals 19 residues.

The chain recombines TRBV28 with TRBJ2-7; 9 nucleotides match TRBD1. CDR3 length: 17 amino acids. Germline V gene sequence: CDR1 MDHEN, CDR2 SYDVKM. V gave up 3 bases and J gave up 4 bases; unmatched junction bases: 13. In nucleotides, the CDR3 is TGTGCCAGCAGTTTCTCATCGGCCGGGACAGGGATGTACGAGCAGTACTTC. Translated, it gives CASSFSSAGTGMYEQYF. The full variable domain, its missing parts supplied by reference TRBV28 and TRBJ2-7, is DVKVTQSSRYLVKRTGEKVFLECVQDMDHENMFWYRQDPGLGLRLIYFSYDVKMKEKGDIPEGYSVSREKKERFSLILESASTNQTSMYLCASSFSSAGTGMYEQYFGPGTRLTVT.

The CDR3 bases are TGTGCCAGCAGCTTATATGCCCTCGGCTACGAGCAGTACTTC. Its translation is CASSLYALGYEQYF. The chain has TRBV11-2 and TRBJ2-7; D not resolved. V lost 2 bases and J lost 3, with 11 bases in between. Germline V gene sequence: CDR1 SGHAT, CDR2 FQNNGV. The CDR3 covers 14 residues.

This clone has just one count. The chain has TRBV6-4 and TRBJ2-1, with 9 nucleotides matching TRBD2. This CDR3 has 15 amino acids. Germline CDR1 is MRHNA and CDR2 is SNTAGT. The V gene end was trimmed by 2 bases and the J gene end by 4 bases; junction bases not matched to a gene: 3. The CDR3 loop is CASSDGLAGYNEQFF. The CDR3 DNA follows: TGTGCCAGCAGTGACGGGCTAGCGGGGTACAATGAGCAGTTCTTC.

This clone was seen a few times. The J gene is TRBJ2-3, the V gene TRBV7-3, with unresolved D. V gave up 5 bases and J gave up 0 bases, with 12 bases separating them. Germline V gene data show CDR1 as SGHTA and CDR2 as FQGTGA. The CDR3 runs to 15 residues. The CDR3 loop reads CASSASLESTDTQYF. The CDR3 DNA follows: TGTGCCAGCAGCGCAAGCCTCGAAAGCACAGATACGCAGTATTTT.